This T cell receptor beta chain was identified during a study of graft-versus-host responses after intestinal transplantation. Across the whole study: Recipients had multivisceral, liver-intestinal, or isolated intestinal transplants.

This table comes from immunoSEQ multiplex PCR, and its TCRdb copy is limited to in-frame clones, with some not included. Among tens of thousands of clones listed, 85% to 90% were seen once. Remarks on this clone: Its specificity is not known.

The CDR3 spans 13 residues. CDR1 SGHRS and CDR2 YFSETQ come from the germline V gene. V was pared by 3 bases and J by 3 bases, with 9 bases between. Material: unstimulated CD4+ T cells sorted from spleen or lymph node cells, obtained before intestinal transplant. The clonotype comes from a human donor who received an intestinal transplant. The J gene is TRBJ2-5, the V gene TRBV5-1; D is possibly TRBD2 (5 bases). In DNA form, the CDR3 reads TGCGCCAGCAGCTCAGGACTGGAAGAGACCCAGTACTTC. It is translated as CASSSGLEETQYF.